What follows describes a single T cell receptor beta chain. This specimen comes from a study of PD-1 and CTLA-4 blockade in melanoma. The germline V gene has CDR1 SEHNR and CDR2 FQNEAQ (reference sequence). V was cut by 4 bases and J by 4 bases, with 7 bases left in between. This CDR3 is built from 13 residues. Measured with immunoSEQ multiplex PCR; TCRdb has only the in-frame clones, and not every one. This table holds tens of thousands of clones, under 95% found once. The TCR originated in a human donor with melanoma. The chain carries TRBV7-9 and TRBJ2-2; D gene unclear. Sequenced here: CD8+ T cells from peripheral blood, sampled from a patient given anti-PD-1 treatment. The CDR3 DNA reads TGTGCCAGCAGCTCCCTGGCCACCGGGGAGCTGTTTTTT. It is translated as CASSSLATGELFF.